The 27 T cell receptor beta chains below were found in one sample sequenced in a study of blood T cell repertoires in COVID-19. Libraries were prepared by immunoSEQ multiplex PCR; TCRdb keeps only in-frame clonotypes and omits some of them. The sample has roughly 220,000 clones; roughly 84% are singletons. Sequencing used peripheral blood. Receptor source: a woman in her sixties who had recovered from COVID-19.

The rearrangement uses TRBV5-1 and TRBJ2-1, with a tentative D call TRBD1 (6 bases). Germline-derived CDR1 and CDR2 are SGHRS and YFSETQ. The CDR3 spans 14 residues. Trimming pared 3 bases from V and 4 bases from J, leaving 11 bases between. Written as DNA, the CDR3 is TGCGCCAGCAGCTACAGGGTGAATTACAATGAGCAGTTCTTC. Translated, it gives CASSYRVNYNEQFF.

The CDR3 sequence is CATSDWGRWADTQYF. CDR3 bases: TGTGCCACCAGTGATTGGGGGAGGTGGGCAGATACGCAGTATTTT. The chain joins TRBV24-1 to TRBJ2-3, with D tentatively TRBD2 (6 bases). Germline assignment: CDR1 KGHDR and CDR2 SFDVKD. The CDR3 has 15 residues. Trimming stripped 2 bases from V and 4 bases from J, with 12 bases between.

The J gene is TRBJ1-5, the V gene TRBV5-1; tentatively, D is TRBD1 (5 bases). The CDR3 sequence is 13 residues long. V was trimmed by 5 bases and J by 1 base, leaving 7 bases between them. In germline, CDR1 is SGHRS, CDR2 YFSETQ. The CDR3 spells CASSRGSNQPQHF. The CDR3 DNA sequence: TGCGCCAGCAGTAGGGGAAGCAATCAGCCCCAGCATTTT.

The chain employs TRBV4-1 and TRBJ1-1, with a possible D match to TRBD1 (6 bases). The CDR3 covers 14 residues. Germline CDR1 and CDR2: MGHRA and YSYEKL. V was clipped by 3 bases and J by 4 bases, with 12 bases between them. Written as DNA, the CDR3 is TGCGCCAGCAGCCAGTACAGGGTCGGCACTGAAGCTTTCTTT. Its translation is CASSQYRVGTEAFF.

The rearrangement links TRBV5-1 to TRBJ2-5; TRBD2 matches 13 bases. CDR1 SGHRS and CDR2 YFSETQ come from the germline V gene. The CDR3 runs 16 residues. The V gene end was trimmed by 4 bases and the J gene end by 5 bases; junction bases not matched to a gene: 8. The CDR3 nucleotides read TGCGCCAGCAGCGATCAACTAGCGGGGGGGACCGAGACCCAGTACTTC. Translation: CASSDQLAGGTETQYF. The variable domain in full, completed from reference TRBV5-1 and TRBJ2-5, reads KAGVTQTPRYLIKTRGQQVTLSCSPISGHRSVSWYQQTPGQGLQFLFEYFSETQRNKGNFPGRFSGRQFSNSRSEMNVSTLELGDSALYLCASSDQLAGGTETQYFGPGTRLLVL.

The V gene is TRBV29-1, the J gene TRBJ1-1; D is possibly TRBD1 (5 bases). CDR1 SQVTM and CDR2 ANQGSEA come from the germline V gene. CDR3 length equals 11 residues. The V gene lost 4 bases and the J gene lost 7 bases, with 10 bases spanning the gap. The CDR3 here is CSVVPGIEAFF. CDR3 nucleotides: TGCAGCGTTGTACCAGGGATTGAAGCTTTCTTT.

The CDR3 here is CASRQTDYGYTF. The CDR3 DNA reads TGCGCCAGCAGGCAGACAGACTATGGCTACACCTTC. V is TRBV5-1 and J is TRBJ1-2, with TRBD1 as a possible D gene (5 bases). V was shortened by 5 bases and J by 3 bases, with 8 bases between the two germline ends. The CDR3 extends over 12 amino acids. CDR1 SGHRS and CDR2 YFSETQ come from the germline V gene.

The chain has TRBV9 and TRBJ2-1; 11 nucleotides match TRBD2. V trimming: 2 bases; J trimming: 5 bases; junction bases outside the gene matches: 3. Germline assignment: CDR1 SGDLS and CDR2 YYNGEE. This CDR3 has 15 amino acids. The CDR3 nucleotides are TGTGCCAGCAGCGTTATAGCGGGGGGGGACAATGAGCAGTTCTTC. Encoded protein: CASSVIAGGDNEQFF.

The chain uses TRBV30 and TRBJ1-6; D not resolved. Between the trimmed V and J ends, which lost 0 bases and 7 bases, there was a span of 10 bases. The CDR3 loop spans 14 amino acids. Germline V gives CDR1 GTSNPN, CDR2 SVGIG (reference sequence). CDR3 loop: CAWSVGGLNSPLHF. The CDR3 nucleotides are TGTGCCTGGAGTGTAGGCGGTTTAAATTCACCCCTCCACTTT.

DNA for the CDR3: TGTGCCAGCAGCTTAGGCGGGGGGGCCGGAGAGCAGTTCTTC. Translation gives CASSLGGGAGEQFF. V usage is TRBV7-9 and J usage is TRBJ2-1, with 9 bases lining up with TRBD2. The CDR3 loop spans 14 amino acids. V shed 1 base, J shed 10 bases, and the junction held 5 bases outside the gene matches. Per the germline V gene, CDR1 is SEHNR and CDR2 is FQNEAQ (reference sequence).

The rearrangement links TRBV18 to TRBJ1-5; a weak D match, TRBD1 (6 bases). Germline-derived CDR1 and CDR2 are KGHSH and LQKENI. V was cut by 6 bases and J by 1 base, with 10 bases left in between. This CDR3 is built from 14 residues. CDR3 region: CASSRDISNQPQHF. The CDR3 DNA reads TGTGCCAGCTCCCGGGACATAAGCAATCAGCCCCAGCATTTT.

This rearrangement joins TRBV2 to TRBJ2-7; tentatively, D is TRBD1 (5 bases). Germline loops: CDR1 SNHLY, CDR2 FYNNEI. The V end lost 9 bases, the J end lost 0 bases, and 21 bases lay between the germline ends. The CDR3 loop spans 16 amino acids. CDR3 sequence reads: CARSQPGFFGSYEQYF. The CDR3 DNA sequence: TGTGCCAGGTCCCAACCAGGGTTTTTCGGCTCCTACGAGCAGTACTTC.

CDR3 residues: CASSLAGTQETQYF. DNA for the CDR3: TGTGCCAGCAGCTTAGCGGGGACTCAAGAGACCCAGTACTTC. The chain joins TRBV7-6 to TRBJ2-5; TRBD2 might be the D (6 bases). Trimming took off 0 bases at V and 2 bases at J, with 7 bases between the two ends. The CDR3 contains 14 residues. The germline gives CDR1 SGHVS, CDR2 FNYEAQ.

This clone was seen a few times. V and J are TRBV10-3 and TRBJ2-1, with D maybe TRBD2 (6 bases). The V end lost 4 bases, the J end lost 3 bases, and 10 bases lay between the germline ends. The CDR3 is 14 residues long. CDR1 and CDR2 (germline): ENHRY, SYGVKD. CDR3 sequence: CAISGASDYNEQFF. CDR3 DNA sequence: TGTGCCATCAGTGGGGCTAGCGACTACAATGAGCAGTTCTTC.

The V call is TRBV7-3, the J call TRBJ1-1; no clear D. This CDR3 is built from 12 residues. V gave up 6 bases and J gave up 6 bases, with 11 bases separating them. Germline V gene data show CDR1 as SGHTA and CDR2 as FQGTGA. CDR3 DNA: TGTGCCAGCAGTTCCCCTAACGCTGAAGCTTTCTTT. Its protein product is CASSSPNAEAFF.

The chain uses TRBV7-8 and TRBJ2-5, with 7 positions matching TRBD1. V was pared by 1 base and J by 2 bases, with 4 bases of the junction left unmatched. This CDR3 has 15 residues. Per the germline V gene, CDR1 is SGHVS and CDR2 is FQNEAQ. Written as DNA, the CDR3 is TGTGCCAGCAGCTTAGAGGGGGCAGCTCAAGAGACCCAGTACTTC. This sequence encodes CASSLEGAAQETQYF.

This clone appeared once. The chain carries TRBV19 and TRBJ2-7, with 9 nucleotides matching TRBD2. V dropped 5 bases and J dropped 0; count of bases not matched to a gene: 5. The germline CDR1 and CDR2 sequences are LNHDA and SQIVND (reference sequence). The CDR3 runs to 15 residues. CDR3 loop: CASSVTSGRSYEQYF. The CDR3 DNA reads as TGTGCCAGTAGTGTTACTAGCGGGCGCTCCTACGAGCAGTACTTC.

The chain links TRBV7-8 to TRBJ2-6; possibly TRBD1 for D (5 bases). Looked up from germline, CDR1 is SGHVS and CDR2 is FQNEAQ. This CDR3 comprises 15 residues. Trimming took 5 bases from V and 4 from J, leaving 12 bases between them. The CDR3 protein is CASSQQGRGANVLTF. Written as DNA, the CDR3 is TGTGCCAGCAGCCAGCAGGGCCGCGGGGCCAACGTCCTGACTTTC.

The chain joins TRBV10-3 to TRBJ1-6; 7 bases agree with TRBD1. The length of the CDR3 is 14 residues. J was trimmed by 8 bases and V by 6 bases; bases with no gene match: 7. CDR1 and CDR2 from the germline V gene are ENHRY and SYGVKD. The CDR3: CAISPRTGDSPLHF. For the CDR3, the DNA is TGTGCCATCAGCCCGAGGACAGGCGATTCACCCCTCCACTTT.

This chain links TRBV4-2 with TRBJ1-2; TRBD1 matches at 10 bases. Germline CDR1 reads LGHNA; CDR2 reads YNFKEQ. The CDR3 runs 15 residues. Unmatched junction bases numbered 2, after V lost 1 base and J lost 3 bases. The CDR3 is CASSQGQGADYGYTF. DNA of the CDR3: TGTGCCAGCAGCCAAGGACAGGGGGCAGACTATGGCTACACCTTC.

The V and J genes are TRBV4-3 and TRBJ2-7, with 8 positions matching TRBD1. V dropped 1 base and J dropped 0; count of bases not matched to a gene: 5. Germline-derived CDR1 and CDR2 are LGHNA and YSLEER. The CDR3 contains 16 residues. Written as DNA, the CDR3 is TGCGCCAGCAGCCAAGGGCAGGGGGCATACTCCTACGAGCAGTACTTC. It specifies CASSQGQGAYSYEQYF.

The table lists this clone with a count of one. The V call is TRBV5-1, the J call TRBJ2-7, with 8 bases identical to TRBD1. Germline V CDR1 and CDR2: SGHRS, YFSETQ. V lost 1 base, J lost 4 bases, and 10 bases stayed unmatched. The CDR3 contains 16 residues. This CDR3 is CASSLLTSGGEYEQYF. CDR3 coding DNA: TGCGCCAGCAGCTTGCTGACTTCAGGGGGCGAGTACGAGCAGTACTTC.

The gene calls are TRBV6-5 and TRBJ2-2; perhaps TRBD1 as D (6 bases). Trimming pared 2 bases from V and 2 bases from J, leaving 12 bases between. The CDR3 has 16 residues. Germline loops: CDR1 MNHEY, CDR2 SVGAGI. The CDR3 spells CASSYNTGQNTGELFF. CDR3 in DNA: TGTGCCAGCAGTTACAATACGGGACAAAACACCGGGGAGCTGTTTTTT.

The chain uses TRBV19 and TRBJ1-2; 7 nucleotides match TRBD1. The V and J ends lost 2 bases and 4 bases, in that order; junction bases with no gene match: 4. CDR3 length equals 14 residues. Germline V gives CDR1 LNHDA, CDR2 SQIVND (reference sequence). CDR3 amino acids: CASSIRDSLYGYTF. The CDR3 DNA reads as TGTGCCAGTAGTATACGGGACAGTCTCTATGGCTACACCTTC.

The chain has TRBV4-1 and TRBJ1-2; TRBD1 agrees at 9 bases. The V segment lost 1 base and the J segment 0 bases; nucleotides outside the gene matches: 0. The CDR3 totals 15 residues. Germline lookup yields CDR1 MGHRA and CDR2 YSYEKL. The CDR3: CASSQGTGANYGYTF. The CDR3, as DNA: TGCGCCAGCAGCCAAGGGACAGGGGCTAACTATGGCTACACCTTC.

This rearrangement joins TRBV4-1 to TRBJ1-2; D perhaps matches TRBD1 (5 bases). Germline CDR1 is MGHRA and CDR2 is YSYEKL. The V and J ends lost 1 base and 7 bases respectively, with 13 bases between them. The CDR3 length is 14 residues. The CDR3: CASSQGSGRVGYTF. CDR3 DNA: TGCGCCAGCAGCCAAGGATCCGGCAGGGTTGGCTACACCTTC.

In the case of this clone: One end of the junction varies from germline; a read error may be responsible. The chain couples TRBV7-7 to TRBJ2-2, with TRBD1 matching 8 bases. This CDR3 has 16 residues. CDR1 and CDR2 from the germline V gene are SSHAT and FNYEAQ (reference sequence). The CDR3 region is CASSPMTGANTGELFF. CDR3 coding DNA: TGTGCTAGCAGCCCGATGACAGGGGCGAACACCGGGGAGCTGTTTTTT.